Here is one T cell receptor beta chain with its context. Its target is not known. With constant-segment primers, 5'RACE yielded cDNA libraries of TCR alpha and TCR beta that carried sample barcodes and UMIs. TCRdb re-analysed the 5' RACE reads in MiXCR, keeping a single row per CDR3 protein. The sample has approximately 490,000 distinct CDR3 sequences, roughly 22% seen once; the top ten hold under 15%. The sample belongs to a study of T-cell memory formation after mild COVID-19. Turning to the study itself: Largely donor-specific sequence clusters came from a couple of donors.

The CDR3 contains 13 residues. Trimming took 4 bases from V and 4 from J, leaving 10 bases between them. Overall study findings and caveats: Memory sampled before infection contained some responding clones, suggesting cross-reactive memory joined. Shrinking CD4+ clones resided mostly in CM and EM, and CD8+ ones in EMRA.

The rearrangement links TRBV12-3 or TRBV12-4 to TRBJ1-2; no reliable D call. Material: PBMCs or a T cell subset sorted from them (not recorded which). This TCR derives from an adult woman who had mild COVID-19 (a few samples of this study predate the infection). Cell type and time point are not known. CDR3 nucleotide sequence: TGTGCCAGCAGTTCCCAGCGTCCCTATGGCTACACCTTC. It yields the protein CASSSQRPYGYTF.